A single sample is the source of the 15 T cell receptor beta chains below, sequenced in a study of siplizumab effects on memory and regulatory T cells. Some clones are missing from TCRdb's copy, which holds only in-frame ones; the method was immunoSEQ multiplex PCR. The repertoire includes 65,000 to 85,000 clones, approximately 93% of them detected once, and 5% sits in the top ten. Sample: CD8+ T cells sorted from blood. The receptors derive from a human donor in good health.

The V and J genes are TRBV5-1 and TRBJ2-7, with TRBD1 identical over 8 bases. Germline V CDR1 and CDR2: SGHRS, YFSETQ. The CDR3 is 15 residues long. The V segment lost 4 bases and the J segment 3 bases; nucleotides outside the gene matches: 9. CDR3 in DNA: TGCGCCAGCAGCCCTCGACAGGGGCCCAACTACGAGCAGTACTTC. Its protein product is CASSPRQGPNYEQYF.

The gene calls are TRBV2 and TRBJ1-2, with D possibly being TRBD1 (6 bases). Germline assignment: CDR1 SNHLY and CDR2 FYNNEI. The V end lost 2 bases, the J end lost 8 bases, and 18 bases lay between the germline ends. The CDR3 extends over 15 amino acids. The CDR3 DNA follows: TGTGCCAGCAGTGAAAGGGGGGACACTCTTTGGGGCTACACCTTC. Protein: CASSERGDTLWGYTF.

This chain uses TRBV11-3 with TRBJ2-3, with a possible D match to TRBD2 (6 bases). The CDR3 length is 14 residues. Trimming pared 5 bases from V and 5 bases from J, leaving 14 bases between. Germline CDR1 SGHNT, CDR2 YENEEA. CDR3 region: CASSPYGGRDTQYF. In DNA form, the CDR3 reads TGTGCCAGCAGCCCATACGGGGGTCGAGATACGCAGTATTTT.

The chain carries TRBV4-2 and TRBJ1-2, with 10 nucleotides matching TRBD1. The CDR3 spans 14 residues. CDR1 and CDR2 (germline): LGHNA, YNFKEQ. Unmatched junction bases numbered 1, after V lost 1 base and J lost 5 bases. The CDR3 DNA reads as TGTGCCAGCAGCCAAGGGACAGGGGGGTATGGCTACACCTTC. It translates to CASSQGTGGYGYTF.

The chain is built from TRBV9 and TRBJ2-3, with 9 nucleotides matching TRBD2. The germline V gene has CDR1 SGDLS and CDR2 YYNGEE. CDR3 length: 16 residues. Germline trimming cut 0 bases from V and 3 bases from J; bases unmatched to any gene: 5. The CDR3 DNA reads as TGTGCCAGCAGCGTAGATATAGCGGGGGAAACAGATACGCAGTATTTT. As protein: CASSVDIAGETDTQYF.

The chain carries TRBV27 and TRBJ2-5; D is ambiguous. Germline assignment: CDR1 MNHEY and CDR2 SMNVEV (reference sequence). The CDR3 is made up of 15 amino acids. Trimming removed 3 bases from V and 2 bases from J, with 13 bases in between. In nucleotides, the CDR3 is TGTGCCAGCAGTTTGAGTTGGCCGAATCAAGAGACCCAGTACTTC. It is translated as CASSLSWPNQETQYF.

This clone was counted a single time. The CDR3 region is CASSLAGRDAQYF. The CDR3 DNA follows: TGTGCCAGCAGCTTGGCCGGCAGGGATGCCCAGTACTTC. This chain uses TRBV5-6 with TRBJ2-5; D possibly corresponds to TRBD1 (5 bases). CDR1 and CDR2 from the germline V gene are SGHDT and YYEEEE. The CDR3 consists of 13 residues. Trimming pared 0 bases from V and 9 bases from J, leaving 12 bases between.

This chain uses TRBV19 with TRBJ2-7; a weak D match, TRBD1 (6 bases). There are 17 residues in the CDR3. Trimming took off 6 bases at V and 2 bases at J, with 23 bases between the two ends. The germline gives CDR1 LNHDA, CDR2 SQIVND (reference sequence). In DNA form, the CDR3 reads TGTGCCAGTAGACTTACAGGGAACCCTACCTTAGCCTACGAGCAGTACTTC. Translated: CASRLTGNPTLAYEQYF.

This rearrangement joins TRBV11-2 to TRBJ2-3, with D perhaps matching TRBD1 or TRBD2 (5 bases each). Trimming removed 5 bases from V and 4 bases from J, with 13 bases in between. The CDR3 contains 14 residues. CDR1 is SGHAT, CDR2 FQNNGV, per germline. The DNA for the CDR3 is TGTGCCAGCAGCCCCAGAGGGGTCGCAGATACGCAGTATTTT. Encoded protein: CASSPRGVADTQYF.

The gene calls are TRBV5-4 and TRBJ1-1, with D hard to call. The V end was cut by 0 bases, the J end by 7 bases, with 4 bases between. There are 11 residues in the CDR3. Germline values: CDR1 SGHNT, CDR2 YYREEE (reference sequence). CDR3 protein: CASSLGSEAFF. As DNA, the CDR3 is TGTGCCAGCAGCTTGGGGAGTGAAGCTTTCTTT.

The chain is built from TRBV7-6 and TRBJ1-3; D perhaps matches TRBD1 (6 bases). V was pared by 6 bases and J by 1 base, with 10 bases between. CDR3 length equals 14 residues. Germline assignment: CDR1 SGHVS and CDR2 FNYEAQ. The CDR3 reads CASRDSTSGNTIYF. The DNA for the CDR3 is TGTGCCAGCAGGGACAGCACTTCTGGAAACACCATATATTTT.

The chain is built from TRBV5-4 and TRBJ2-2; TRBD1 matches at 9 bases. The CDR3 has 16 amino acids. In germline, CDR1 is SGHNT, CDR2 YYREEE (reference sequence). V lost 3 bases, J lost 7 bases, and 10 bases stayed unmatched. CDR3 DNA: TGTGCCAGCAGCTGGAGGGGACAGGGATTTAACGGGGAGCTGTTTTTT. Protein product: CASSWRGQGFNGELFF.

The rearrangement joins TRBV29-1 to TRBJ1-2; D is ambiguous. CDR3 length: 12 amino acids. The germline CDR1 and CDR2 sequences are SQVTM and ANQGSEA. V lost 4 bases, J lost 4 bases, and 10 bases lay in between. CDR3 DNA: TGCAGCGTTGCAGACAACTCCTATGGCTACACCTTC. Translated: CSVADNSYGYTF.

This clone was counted a few times. V usage is TRBV19 and J usage is TRBJ2-1, with D perhaps assigned TRBD1 or TRBD2 (5 bases each). There are 14 residues in the CDR3. Germline V gives CDR1 LNHDA, CDR2 SQIVND (reference sequence). Trimming pared 4 bases from V and 5 bases from J, leaving 12 bases between. CDR3 sequence reads: CASSTSGTHNEQFF. In nucleotides, the CDR3 is TGTGCCAGTAGTACCTCCGGGACGCACAATGAGCAGTTCTTC.

The chain employs TRBV10-3 and TRBJ2-3, with TRBD1 identical over 7 bases. V shed 11 bases, J shed 0 bases, and the junction held 17 bases outside the gene matches. CDR1 is ENHRY and CDR2 is SYGVKD in the germline V gene. There are 17 residues in the CDR3. Here the CDR3 DNA reads TGTGCCGCCAGGACAGGCTCGGCTACATTTAGCACAGATACGCAGTATTTT. This gives the protein CAARTGSATFSTDTQYF.